What follows describes a single TCR beta chain. The antigen is unknown. At one boundary the junction diverges from the germline segment, which might be a read error. MiXCR was run by TCRdb on the 5' RACE reads, yielding one entry per CDR3 protein. The data show fewer than 60,000 distinct CDR3 sequences, 9% to 9.5% seen once. This sample stems from a study of early T cells in non-severe SARS-CoV-2 infection. Study-level results: Private and CD4 specificities were missed by VDJdb matching, which favored anti-spike CD8 responses.

Looked up from germline, CDR1 is SNHLY and CDR2 is FYNNEI. This CDR3 is built from 16 residues. The sample consisted of whole blood. The chain joins TRBV2 to TRBJ2-6; D is uncertain. This TCR was sampled from an adult who was a healthcare worker with PCR-confirmed SARS-CoV-2 infection or an uninfected control (not recorded which). The CDR3 nucleotides read TGTGCCAGCACATCAGTCCGGGTCTCTGGGACCAACGTCCTGACTTTC. Translating gives CASTSVRVSGTNVLTF.